This T cell receptor beta chain was identified during a study of blood T cell repertoires in COVID-19 (TCRdb year 2020). Regarding the complete study: The collaborator samples originated in the United States, Italy and Spain and spanned the acute and convalescent phases of COVID-19. The material from the prospective study consisted of cDNA or gDNA derived from T cells, B-cell-depleted T cells, or PBMCs. Deeply sampled blood TCRbeta repertoires from subjects exposed to, actively infected with, or recovered from COVID-19 were included in the dataset. The repertoires were made available in a free public database intended to serve as a resource for research on the immune response to SARS-CoV-2. Samples came from the ongoing ImmuneRACE study (first 160 participants) plus 1,254 subjects from 6 global collaborators. The sample metadata nearly always contained a de-identified subject ID, COVID-19 status, age in years and sex. Where available, HLA class I and class II types were obtained from metadata supplied by the sample provider rather than from assay-based typing. What the study reported, not specific to this receptor: How much clinical and demographic metadata was included differed by source and by participant, and the metadata was provided uncurated.

Participants in the prospective study were aged roughly 18 to 89 years, lived in 24 United States geographic areas, and enrolled through a virtual design. Cohort assignment in the prospective study relied on participant-reported clinical history from a screening survey and a study questionnaire. In the prospective study, whole blood, serum and a nasopharyngeal or oropharyngeal swab were collected from each participant by mobile phlebotomists. Prospective study participants could optionally give additional blood draws and questionnaires over an approximately two-month period. Blood samples from the prospective study were shipped frozen or at room temperature prior to DNA extraction. Trimming takes 5 bases from V and 1 base from J, and the germline ends sit 11 bases apart. CDR1 SEHNR and CDR2 FQNEAQ were looked up in the germline V gene (reference sequence). The CDR3 goes from the cysteine to the phenylalanine over 14 residues. Only the CDR3 DNA stays, 42 bases, in frame from base 1.

The immunoSEQ Assay, a bias-controlled multiplex PCR, was used to amplify TCRbeta CDR3 regions from genomic DNA. The source study handled its data this way. The number of nucleated cells in each sample was estimated by amplification of reference gene primers within the assay. Sequence reads were collapsed and filtered to measure the absolute abundance of every unique TCRbeta CDR3 rearrangement. Productive Simpson clonality was computed per sample as the square root of Simpson's diversity index over productive rearrangements. Imported from immuneACCESS, the table was reduced by TCRdb to in-frame sequences with V and J called. These copies leave out some clones; in studies compared against another copy, an unresolved V gene accounts for under half, and the cause of the remainder is not known. The DNA was the basis for D and trimming; V, J and clone size are from that table. For this sample there are 200,000 to 250,000 clones; approximately 83% appear just once. About 1.3% of the sample comes from the top ten.

As concerns this clone: The specificity of this receptor is unknown. No clone much larger than this one lies a single base away; base qualities are absent.

The receptor's source is a woman aged 35 to 49 with acute COVID-19. The specimen was PBMCs or T cells enriched from blood (not recorded which). The rearranged segments are TRBV7-9 and TRBJ1-1; the D segment could be TRBD1, given 6 matching bases. At the DNA level, the sequence is TGTGCCAGCAGCCCAGGACAGACGAACACTGAAGCTTTCTTT. Its product reads: CASSPGQTNTEAFF.